This T cell receptor (beta chain) was obtained from a study of Ad26.COV2.S vaccination and SARS-CoV-2 variants. Germline CDR1 reads SGHVS; CDR2 reads FNYEAQ. The CDR3 totals 12 residues. V was pared by 7 bases and J by 7 bases, with 11 bases between. Sequenced by immunoSEQ multiplex PCR; TCRdb stores in-frame clones only, minus some. The sample shows about 350,000 clones, around 92% of them seen only once. The input for sequencing was peripheral blood, taken after recovery from COVID-19. The chain combines TRBV7-6 with TRBJ2-1; D possibly corresponds to TRBD2 (5 bases). This sequence originates from a human donor who had recovered from COVID-19. CDR3 in DNA: TGTGCCAGCAACACGGGGTCGAATGAGCAGTTCTTC. As protein: CASNTGSNEQFF.